This T cell receptor beta chain was observed in a study of T cell responses to AZD1222 COVID-19 vaccine. Study in general: Second-dose timings of about 4 or about 12 weeks were pooled. Overall study findings and caveats: Donors were mostly white British, more females; clonal diversity possibly underestimated.

In the case of this clone: Its matching antigen is unknown.

The CDR3 totals 16 residues. The ends lost 6 bases at V and 4 bases at J; junction bases unmatched: 12. Germline assignment: CDR1 LNHDA and CDR2 SQIVND (reference sequence). Clones were read by immunoSEQ multiplex PCR, and TCRdb kept only the in-frame ones, dropping some. The table has 120,000 to 150,000 clones, 89% seen once. The chain carries TRBV19 and TRBJ2-7; 10 bases match TRBD2. The material sequenced was peripheral blood, taken on day 0 of AZD1222 vaccination. The sequence was obtained from an adult in good health. The CDR3 sequence: CASSPLAGDRGYEQYF. The CDR3 nucleotides read TGTGCCAGTAGCCCGCTAGCGGGAGATCGGGGGTACGAGCAGTACTTC.